The 30 T cell receptor beta chains presented below share a single source sample, sequenced in a study of blood T cell repertoires in COVID-19 (dated by TCRdb to the early 2020s). Receptor libraries were prepared by the immunoSEQ multiplex PCR assay. Entries here come from immuneACCESS through TCRdb and include only in-frame sequences with V and J called. Some clones fail to appear in such tables; in the studies checked, an unresolved V gene covers under half of the shortfall, and the cause of the remainder is unknown. The sample table contains about 230,000 clones; only one count was recorded for roughly 80% of them. About 8% of the sample is in the top ten clones. The specimen sequenced was peripheral blood. The receptor set was obtained from a woman of 80 years or more with acute or convalescent COVID-19.

The chain is built from TRBV5-1 and TRBJ2-7; 7 positions agree with TRBD2. The CDR3 is made up of 15 amino acids. Germline lookup yields CDR1 SGHRS and CDR2 YFSETQ. V lost 0 bases and J lost 3; bases outside the gene matches: 6. The CDR3 loop reads CASSLERGDHYEQYF. CDR3 bases: TGCGCCAGCAGCTTGGAACGGGGGGACCACTACGAGCAGTACTTC.

This CDR3 is CASSLSGQGAREQYF. DNA for the CDR3: TGTGCCAGCAGCTTATCCGGACAGGGGGCTAGAGAGCAGTACTTC. The J gene is TRBJ2-7, the V gene TRBV6-5, with 11 nucleotides matching TRBD1. CDR1 is MNHEY and CDR2 is SVGAGI in the germline V gene. This CDR3 spans 15 amino acids. Trimming removed 6 bases from V and 7 bases from J; junction bases left unmatched: 11.

The gene calls are TRBV28 and TRBJ2-3; D gene uncertain. V shed 6 bases and J shed 0 bases, with 7 bases lying between them. The CDR3 totals 13 residues. Germline CDR1 reads MDHEN; CDR2 reads SYDVKM. The CDR3 reads CASSLPSTDTQYF. The CDR3 bases are TGTGCCAGCAGCCTCCCCAGCACAGATACGCAGTATTTT.

V and J are TRBV6-5 and TRBJ2-3; TRBD2 matches 7 bases. From germline, CDR1 is MNHEY and CDR2 SVGAGI. The V segment lost 4 bases and the J segment 6 bases; nucleotides outside the gene matches: 10. The length of the CDR3 is 15 residues. The CDR3: CASSSQRGPRDTQYF. Written as DNA, the CDR3 is TGTGCCAGCAGTTCTCAGCGGGGACCGAGGGATACGCAGTATTTT.

The V and J genes are TRBV18 and TRBJ1-4; a possible D gene is TRBD1 (5 bases). This CDR3 has 12 amino acids. Germline-derived CDR1 and CDR2 are KGHSH and LQKENI. The ends were cut back, 3 bases at V and 11 bases at J, with 10 bases in the middle. In nucleotides, the CDR3 is TGTGCCAGCTCACCCGGGGGGACGAAACTGTTTTTT. The encoded protein is CASSPGGTKLFF.

The CDR3 is CATKEFLFGTGELFF. CDR3 sequence (DNA): TGTGCCACCAAAGAATTTCTATTCGGGACCGGGGAGCTGTTTTTT. This rearrangement joins TRBV2 to TRBJ2-2; no firm D call. Germline CDR1 reads SNHLY; CDR2 reads FYNNEI. This CDR3 region has 15 residues. V lost 10 bases to trimming and J lost 5 bases, with 20 bases between them.

The chain joins TRBV25-1 to TRBJ2-7, with 7 bases lining up with TRBD2. CDR1 is MGHDK, CDR2 SYGVNS, per germline. This CDR3 comprises 12 residues. The V segment lost 8 bases and the J segment 3 bases; nucleotides outside the gene matches: 4. In nucleotides, the CDR3 is TGTGCCAGCCAACGGGGGGACTACGAGCAGTACTTC. Encoded protein: CASQRGDYEQYF.

The chain combines TRBV29-1 with TRBJ2-7, with TRBD2 matching 8 bases. This CDR3 is built from 14 residues. Germline CDR1 and CDR2: SQVTM and ANQGSEA. Unmatched junction bases numbered 10, after V lost 3 bases and J lost 6 bases. As DNA, the CDR3 is TGCAGCGTTGACCACGGGAGGGCCAGAGGCGAGCAGTACTTC. This encodes CSVDHGRARGEQYF.

This sequence joins TRBV19 and TRBJ1-5, with 7 bases identical to TRBD1. The V gene's germline CDR1 is LNHDA and CDR2 SQIVND (reference sequence). The junction had 12 bases not matched to a gene; V was cut back by 10 bases and J by 0 bases. This CDR3 region has 16 residues. The CDR3 DNA is TGTGCCACTGGACAGGCCGCCACTTATAGCAATCAGCCCCAGCATTTT. It translates to CATGQAATYSNQPQHF. Together with reference TRBV19 and TRBJ1-5, the CDR3 gives the full variable domain: DGGITQSPKYLFRKEGQNVTLSCEQNLNHDAMYWYRQDPGQGLRLIYYSQIVNDFQKGDIAEGYSVSREKKESFPLTVTSAQKNPTAFYLCATGQAATYSNQPQHFGDGTRLSIL.

The chain is built from TRBV4-1 and TRBJ2-5, with TRBD2 as a possible D gene (5 bases). The V and J ends lost 0 bases and 2 bases respectively, with 13 bases between them. This CDR3 contains 16 residues. The V gene's germline CDR1 is MGHRA and CDR2 YSYEKL. CDR3 sequence reads: CASSQEQAREQETQYF. In DNA, the CDR3 is TGCGCCAGCAGCCAAGAGCAAGCAAGGGAGCAAGAGACCCAGTACTTC.

The V gene is TRBV14, the J gene TRBJ2-1; weak D call: TRBD2 (5 bases). The germline gives CDR1 SGHDN, CDR2 FVKESK. Trimming took off 3 bases at V and 6 bases at J, with 12 bases between the two ends. The length of the CDR3 is 14 residues. This chain's CDR3 is CASSQWASSNEQFF. CDR3 sequence (DNA): TGTGCCAGCAGCCAGTGGGCTAGCAGCAATGAGCAGTTCTTC. The whole variable domain, remainder taken from reference TRBV14 and TRBJ2-1, is EAGVTQFPSHSVIEKGQTVTLRCDPISGHDNLYWYRRVMGKEIKFLLHFVKESKQDESGMPNNRFLAERTGGTYSTLKVQPAELEDSGVYFCASSQWASSNEQFFGPGTRLTVL.

This clone came up a few times. This rearrangement joins TRBV29-1 to TRBJ1-1; 7 nucleotides agree with TRBD1. Germline CDR1 SQVTM, CDR2 ANQGSEA. The CDR3 sequence is 13 residues long. V lost 7 bases to trimming and J lost 2 bases; unmatched junction nucleotides: 7. The CDR3 DNA is TGCAGCGCCGAGTACAGGGGTAACACTGAAGCTTTCTTT. Its translation: CSAEYRGNTEAFF. The whole variable domain, filled in from reference TRBV29-1 and TRBJ1-1, reads SAVISQKPSRDICQRGTSLTIQCQVDSQVTMMFWYRQQPGQSLTLIATANQGSEATYESGFVIDKFPISRPNLTFSTLTVSNMSPEDSSIYLCSAEYRGNTEAFFGQGTRLTVV.

This clone was counted a single time. This rearrangement joins TRBV5-1 to TRBJ2-7, with TRBD1 identical over 7 bases. Trimming cost V 0 bases and J 5 bases; bases outside gene matches: 5. The germline gives CDR1 SGHRS, CDR2 YFSETQ. The CDR3 covers 14 residues. DNA of the CDR3: TGCGCCAGCAGCTTGGGACAGGGCCCCCACGAGCAGTACTTC. It is translated as CASSLGQGPHEQYF.

This rearrangement joins TRBV5-1 to TRBJ1-2, with a tentative D call TRBD1 (5 bases). The CDR3 is 15 amino acids. Trimming removed 3 bases at V and 4 bases at J, with 16 bases between. CDR1 is SGHRS, CDR2 YFSETQ, per germline. The CDR3 spells CASSSSPRGIYGYTF. CDR3 coding DNA: TGCGCCAGCAGCTCCTCCCCCCGGGGGATCTATGGCTACACCTTC.

The chain employs TRBV5-1 and TRBJ1-6, with 8 bases fitting TRBD1. With 4 bases clipped from V and 8 bases from J, the junction kept 8 bases outside the gene matches. This CDR3 region has 15 residues. Germline CDR1 is SGHRS and CDR2 is YFSETQ. CDR3 sequence (DNA): TGCGCCAGCAGCCTTTCCGGGACAGGTTATTCACCCCTCCACTTT. Translated: CASSLSGTGYSPLHF.

The chain links TRBV18 to TRBJ2-3; 12 bases are a match to TRBD2. The CDR3 has 14 residues. The V gene end was trimmed by 8 bases and the J gene end by 1 base; junction bases not matched to a gene: 1. CDR1 and CDR2 (germline): KGHSH, LQKENI. CDR3 DNA sequence: TGTGCCAGCCGGACTAGCGGGGGCACAGATACGCAGTATTTT. Translating it yields CASRTSGGTDTQYF.

This chain links TRBV11-3 with TRBJ2-7; D remains unclear. The CDR3 extends over 12 amino acids. Trimming took 1 base from V and 7 from J, leaving 8 bases between them. Germline V gives CDR1 SGHNT, CDR2 YENEEA. The CDR3 region has the DNA TGTGCCAGCAGCTTAGTAGCCGGGGAGCAGTACTTC. This gives the protein CASSLVAGEQYF. The full variable domain, its missing parts supplied by reference TRBV11-3 and TRBJ2-7, is EAGVVQSPRYKIIEKKQPVAFWCNPISGHNTLYWYLQNLGQGPELLIRYENEEAVDDSQLPKDRFSAERLKGVDSTLKIQPAELGDSAVYLCASSLVAGEQYFGPGTRLTVT.

V is TRBV6-5 and J is TRBJ2-5; TRBD2 matches at 9 bases. With V trimmed by 5 bases and J by 13 bases, 11 bases remained unmatched. CDR3 length: 13 residues. Germline values: CDR1 MNHEY, CDR2 SVGAGI. The CDR3 sequence is CASSPGLAGRRYF. The DNA of the CDR3 is TGTGCCAGCAGTCCAGGGCTAGCGGGGCGTCGGTACTTC.

V and J are TRBV6-2 or TRBV6-3 and TRBJ1-5; 9 bases agree with TRBD1. CDR1 and CDR2 (germline): MNHEY, SVGEGT. The CDR3 has 15 amino acids. The trim removed 6 bases at V and 5 bases at J, leaving 8 bases unmatched. The CDR3 DNA follows: TGTGCCAGCAGCTGGGACAGGGTTCGGTATCAGCCCCAGCATTTT. Translated: CASSWDRVRYQPQHF.

This clone turned up a few times. The rearrangement links TRBV2 to TRBJ1-1; no clear D gene. CDR1 SNHLY and CDR2 FYNNEI come from the germline V gene. Trimming removed 4 bases from V and 3 bases from J, with 9 bases in between. The CDR3 is made up of 13 amino acids. The CDR3 DNA follows: TGTGCCAGCAGTGTGTTGCCGGACACTGAAGCTTTCTTT. Its translation is CASSVLPDTEAFF.

This clone was detected only once. The chain combines TRBV7-2 with TRBJ1-1, with 7 bases aligning to TRBD1. Per germline, CDR1 SGHTA and CDR2 FQGNSA. This CDR3 has 14 amino acids. V shed 6 bases and J 0 bases; nucleotides not matched to a gene: 4. CDR3 sequence (DNA): TGTGCCAGCAGGGCCGGGACAGTGAACACTGAAGCTTTCTTT. As protein: CASRAGTVNTEAFF. Variable domain in full (rest from reference TRBV7-2 and TRBJ1-1): GAGVSQSPSNKVTEKGKDVELRCDPISGHTALYWYRQSLGQGLEFLIYFQGNSAPDKSGLPSDRFSAERTGGSVSTLTIQRTQQEDSAVYLCASRAGTVNTEAFFGQGTRLTVV.

The chain uses TRBV16 and TRBJ1-2; 9 bases are shared with TRBD1. Losses at the gene ends were 2 bases for V and 8 bases for J; bases not matched to a gene: 12. This CDR3 has 16 residues. Germline values: CDR1 KGHSY, CDR2 FQNENV. The CDR3 spells CASSQNAGQGVWGYTF. The CDR3 nucleotides are TGTGCCAGCAGCCAAAACGCGGGACAGGGTGTATGGGGCTACACCTTC.

V and J are TRBV9 and TRBJ2-2; D is undetermined. The CDR3 sequence is 13 residues long. V lost 4 bases, J lost 1 base, and 5 bases lay in between. Germline-derived CDR1 and CDR2 are SGDLS and YYNGEE. CDR3 region: CASSTQNTGELFF. CDR3 sequence (DNA): TGTGCCAGCAGCACACAGAACACCGGGGAGCTGTTTTTT.

V and J are TRBV15 and TRBJ1-1, with D possibly matching TRBD1 (5 bases). Germline V lookup: CDR1 LNHNV, CDR2 YYDKDF (reference sequence). Trimming took off 0 bases at V and 4 bases at J, with 12 bases between the two ends. This CDR3 comprises 15 residues. The CDR3 coding sequence is TGTGCCACCAGCAGAGAGTTGGGGGGGGGCACTGAAGCTTTCTTT. Translation: CATSRELGGGTEAFF.

V usage is TRBV27 and J usage is TRBJ1-6, with TRBD1 as a possible D gene (5 bases). V was pared by 2 bases and J by 9 bases, with 17 bases between. The CDR3 covers 16 residues. Germline V gene lookup returns CDR1 MNHEY and CDR2 SMNVEV (reference sequence). Here the CDR3 reads CASSLRLGGPGSPLHF. The CDR3 nucleotides are TGTGCCAGCAGTTTACGGCTCGGGGGTCCCGGTTCACCCCTCCACTTT.

Of note for this clone: This sample includes further DNA sequences coding for the same CDR3. The chain links TRBV5-1 to TRBJ1-1; D is perhaps TRBD1 (6 bases). CDR1 is SGHRS and CDR2 is YFSETQ in the germline V gene. Trimming took off 2 bases at V and 1 base at J, with 12 bases between the two ends. This CDR3 is 15 amino acids long. The CDR3 DNA follows: TGCGCCAGCAGCTTTCTACAGGGCTCGAACACTGAAGCTTTCTTT. This translates into CASSFLQGSNTEAFF.

The CDR3 here is CATIQAGGPNEQYF. DNA of the CDR3: TGTGCCACCATCCAGGCGGGAGGGCCTAACGAGCAGTACTTC. The chain is built from TRBV7-9 and TRBJ2-7; 9 nucleotides agree with TRBD2. The J segment lost 5 bases and the V segment lost 10 bases, leaving 12 bases of the junction unmatched. This CDR3 contains 14 residues. The germline V gene has CDR1 SEHNR and CDR2 FQNEAQ (reference sequence).

The CDR3 reads CASSGAPRAEAFF. As DNA, the CDR3 is TGTGCCAGCAGTGGGGCCCCACGCGCTGAAGCTTTCTTT. This chain links TRBV12-3 or TRBV12-4 with TRBJ1-1; TRBD1 is a possible D gene (5 bases). CDR3 length: 13 amino acids. V was clipped by 5 bases and J by 6 bases, with 13 bases between them.

The chain uses TRBV7-6 and TRBJ1-1; D is undetermined. This CDR3 is built from 9 residues. In germline, CDR1 is SGHVS, CDR2 FNYEAQ. This chain's CDR3 is CAQLPGAFF. As DNA, the CDR3 is TGTGCTCAGTTACCAGGAGCTTTCTTT.

The rearrangement links TRBV7-2 to TRBJ2-3; 8 nucleotides align to TRBD2. Unmatched junction bases numbered 6, after V lost 2 bases and J lost 2 bases. This CDR3 comprises 16 residues. In germline, CDR1 is SGHTA, CDR2 FQGNSA. CDR3 in DNA: TGTGCCAGCAGCTTAACGGGGGGGGCTGCCACAGATACGCAGTATTTT. Protein: CASSLTGGAATDTQYF.